These T cell receptor beta chains were read from a single sample in a study of blood T cell repertoires in COVID-19. Measured with immunoSEQ multiplex PCR; TCRdb has only the in-frame clones, and not every one. The sample holds more than 95,000 clones, over 75% seen once. The specimen sequenced was peripheral blood. The receptor source for this set is a man aged 25 to 45 with COVID-19, enrolled during active disease. The CDR3 runs from the conserved cysteine through the conserved F or W. The order of the fields is CDR3 protein, CDR3 DNA, D gene, J gene, clone size, V gene. D genes are given only for firm matches. The listing skips clone size in some rows; elsewhere it reads once, few, many or a size class.

CDR3 protein: CASSPGLINEKLFF; CDR3 DNA: TGCGCCAGCAGCCCGGGACTTATTAATGAAAAACTGTTTTTT; D gene: NA; J gene: TRBJ1-4; clone size: once; V gene: TRBV4-1
CDR3 protein: CASSVEGTGFYEQYF; CDR3 DNA: TGTGCCAGCAGCGTAGAGGGGACAGGGTTCTACGAGCAGTACTTC; D gene: TRBD1; J gene: TRBJ2-7; clone size: few; V gene: TRBV9
CDR3 protein: CASSPRTGATGELFF; CDR3 DNA: TGCGCCAGCAGCCCCAGGACAGGGGCGACCGGGGAGCTGTTTTTT; D gene: TRBD1; J gene: TRBJ2-2; clone size: NA; V gene: TRBV5-1
CDR3 protein: CASSQGSAGGARKRQFF; CDR3 DNA: TGCGCCAGCAGCCAAGGATCAGCGGGAGGGGCCCGAAAACGGCAGTTCTTC; D gene: TRBD2; J gene: TRBJ2-1; clone size: NA; V gene: TRBV4-1
CDR3 protein: CASSLRGQGFDEQYF; CDR3 DNA: TGTGCCAGCAGCTTGCGGGGACAGGGATTTGACGAGCAGTACTTC; D gene: TRBD1; J gene: TRBJ2-7; clone size: few; V gene: TRBV5-6
CDR3 protein: CASSPTGTANYGYTF; CDR3 DNA: TGTGCCAGCAGCCCTACCGGGACAGCTAACTATGGCTACACCTTC; D gene: TRBD1; J gene: TRBJ1-2; clone size: few; V gene: TRBV7-9
CDR3 protein: CASSSDFVGDFADTQYF; CDR3 DNA: TGCGCCAGCAGCTCGGACTTTGTGGGCGATTTCGCAGATACGCAGTATTTT; D gene: NA; J gene: TRBJ2-3; clone size: NA; V gene: TRBV5-1
CDR3 protein: CASSSDTYEQYF; CDR3 DNA: TGTGCCAGCAGTTCGGACACCTACGAGCAGTACTTC; D gene: NA; J gene: TRBJ2-7; clone size: NA; V gene: TRBV12-3/TRBV12-4
CDR3 protein: CASKLAGASYNEQFF; CDR3 DNA: TGTGCCAGCAAGTTAGCGGGGGCCTCCTACAATGAGCAGTTCTTC; D gene: TRBD2; J gene: TRBJ2-1; clone size: NA; V gene: TRBV6-5
CDR3 protein: CASSNLPDRGNQPQHF; CDR3 DNA: TGTGCCAGCAGCAATCTCCCGGACAGGGGAAATCAGCCCCAGCATTTT; D gene: NA; J gene: TRBJ1-5; clone size: NA; V gene: TRBV21-1
CDR3 protein: CASSPRIGGNGIYGYTF; CDR3 DNA: TGTGCCAGCTCACCGAGAATAGGAGGTAACGGGATCTATGGCTACACCTTC; D gene: NA; J gene: TRBJ1-2; clone size: NA; V gene: TRBV18
CDR3 protein: CASSVALGGLNTGELFF; CDR3 DNA: TGTGCCAGCAGCGTAGCCCTAGGGGGATTGAACACCGGGGAGCTGTTTTTT; D gene: NA; J gene: TRBJ2-2; clone size: NA; V gene: TRBV9
CDR3 protein: CASSLFPDISYEQYF; CDR3 DNA: TGTGCCAGCAGTTTATTTCCGGACATTTCCTACGAGCAGTACTTC; D gene: NA; J gene: TRBJ2-7; clone size: NA; V gene: TRBV28
CDR3 protein: CASSFGLAGVYNEQFF; CDR3 DNA: TGTGCCAGCAGCTTCGGACTAGCGGGTGTCTACAATGAGCAGTTCTTC; D gene: TRBD2; J gene: TRBJ2-1; clone size: NA; V gene: TRBV5-6
CDR3 protein: CASSRLPRETQYF; CDR3 DNA: TGTGCCAGCAGCAGACTACCTCGGGAGACCCAGTACTTC; D gene: NA; J gene: TRBJ2-5; clone size: NA; V gene: TRBV7-6
CDR3 protein: CASSLTGVIAGELFF; CDR3 DNA: TGTGCCAGCAGCTTGACAGGGGTCATCGCCGGGGAGCTGTTTTTT; D gene: TRBD1; J gene: TRBJ2-2; clone size: NA; V gene: TRBV11-2
CDR3 protein: CASRGLQGNNSPLHF; CDR3 DNA: TGTGCCAGCAGGGGGTTACAGGGGAATAATTCACCCCTCCACTTT; D gene: TRBD1; J gene: TRBJ1-6; clone size: few; V gene: TRBV2
CDR3 protein: CASSKGLAGGRNEQFF; CDR3 DNA: TGTGCCAGCAGTAAAGGGCTAGCGGGGGGGCGTAATGAGCAGTTCTTC; D gene: TRBD2; J gene: TRBJ2-1; clone size: NA; V gene: TRBV25-1
CDR3 protein: CASSILGTGGALSGHF; CDR3 DNA: TGTGCCAGCAGTATCCTCGGGACAGGGGGCGCGCTTTCGGGCCATTTT; D gene: TRBD1; J gene: TRBJ1-5; clone size: NA; V gene: TRBV28
CDR3 protein: CASSLTTSGSLEQYF; CDR3 DNA: TGTGCCAGCAGCTTGACGACTAGCGGGAGTCTCGAGCAGTACTTC; D gene: TRBD2; J gene: TRBJ2-7; clone size: NA; V gene: TRBV11-2
CDR3 protein: CASSSSAGSTDTQYF; CDR3 DNA: TGCGCCAGCAGCAGCTCGGCGGGGAGCACAGATACGCAGTATTTT; D gene: NA; J gene: TRBJ2-3; clone size: once; V gene: TRBV5-1
CDR3 protein: CASSQDKGEAAPTPSTDTQYF; CDR3 DNA: TGCGCCAGCAGCCAAGATAAGGGAGAGGCTGCCCCCACCCCTAGCACAGATACGCAGTATTTT; D gene: NA; J gene: TRBJ2-3; clone size: NA; V gene: TRBV4-3
CDR3 protein: CASSPRTPSTDTQYF; CDR3 DNA: TGTGCCAGCAGTCCGCGGACACCTAGCACAGATACGCAGTATTTT; D gene: NA; J gene: TRBJ2-3; clone size: NA; V gene: TRBV11-2
CDR3 protein: CASSLGVEENTEAFF; CDR3 DNA: TGCGCCAGCAGCTTGGGGGTAGAGGAGAACACTGAAGCTTTCTTT; D gene: NA; J gene: TRBJ1-1; clone size: NA; V gene: TRBV5-1
CDR3 protein: CASSSRDREWGNEQFF; CDR3 DNA: TGTGCCAGCAGCTCCCGGGACAGGGAGTGGGGCAATGAGCAGTTCTTC; D gene: TRBD1; J gene: TRBJ2-1; clone size: NA; V gene: TRBV7-9